These 9 T cell receptor beta chains originate from one sample sequenced in a study of human T cells and chemical hapten exposure. Time point here: pre-sensitization, week 0. The treatment denotes: therapeutic diphenylcyclopropenone sensitization with weekly scalp DPC. TCRdb ran MiXCR on the RACE reads and lists one entry per CDR3 protein. The sample shows fewer than 350,000 distinct CDR3 sequences, approximately 8% of them seen only once. The material was whole blood, obtained in connection with sensitization to the hapten diphenylcyclopropenone (DPC). The source is a man aged 18 to 29 with alopecia areata. Some clones in this sample may be carry-over from other donors' samples.

J is TRBJ1-2 and V is TRBV12-3 or TRBV12-4; D gene unclear. V was cut by 2 bases and J by 2 bases, with 6 bases left in between. This CDR3 has 13 amino acids. DNA of the CDR3: TGTGCCAGCAGTTTATACATGAACTATGGCTACACCTTC. Amino acid sequence: CASSLYMNYGYTF.

This clonotype was counted many times. V usage is TRBV3-1 and J usage is TRBJ1-6, with 7 bases fitting TRBD1. Germline-derived CDR1 and CDR2 are LGHDT and YNNKEL (reference sequence). The CDR3 loop spans 15 amino acids. J lost 7 bases, V lost 3 bases, and 6 bases had no gene match. The CDR3 coding sequence is TGTGCCAGCAGCCAGGCCGACAGGGAAAATTCACCCCTCCACTTT. It encodes CASSQADRENSPLHF. Complete variable domain (other parts from reference TRBV3-1 and TRBJ1-6): DTAVSQTPKYLVTQMGNDKSIKCEQNLGHDTMYWYKQDSKKFLKIMFSYNNKELIINETVPNRFSPKSPDKAHLNLHINSLELGDSAVYFCASSQADRENSPLHFGNGTRLTVT.

The V and J genes are TRBV6-2 or TRBV6-3 and TRBJ1-2, with no clear D. The CDR3 contains 13 residues. In germline, CDR1 is MNHEY, CDR2 SVGEGT. V lost 3 bases and J lost 2, with 7 bases in between. CDR3 protein: CASSYILNYGYTF. For the CDR3, the DNA is TGTGCCAGCAGTTATATTCTCAACTATGGCTACACCTTC.

The sample holds a few counts of this clonotype. V is TRBV7-3 and J is TRBJ1-2; D ambiguous. Trimming pared 1 base from V and 1 base from J, leaving 19 bases between. Germline loops: CDR1 SGHTA, CDR2 FQGTGA. CDR3 size: 18 residues. The DNA of the CDR3 is TGTGCCAGCAGCTTAAAGGCCAGCCCACACAAACTTAACTATGGCTACACCTTC. Its protein is CASSLKASPHKLNYGYTF.

This clonotype was recorded many times. V and J are TRBV7-9 and TRBJ1-5; no clear D. V gave up 3 bases and J gave up 7 bases, with 13 bases separating them. The germline gives CDR1 SEHNR, CDR2 FQNEAQ (reference sequence). The CDR3 spans 14 residues. Here the CDR3 reads CASSFEQHGQPQHF. As DNA, the CDR3 is TGTGCCAGCAGCTTTGAACAGCACGGGCAGCCCCAGCATTTT.

This clonotype was seen repeatedly, ten times or more. The gene calls are TRBV6-2 or TRBV6-3 and TRBJ2-3; 8 bases agree with TRBD2. The J segment lost 2 bases and the V segment lost 2 bases, leaving 0 bases of the junction unmatched. From germline, CDR1 is MNHEY and CDR2 SVGEGT. This CDR3 region has 14 residues. CDR3 in DNA: TGTGCCAGCAGTTACGGACTAGCCACAGATACGCAGTATTTT. This sequence encodes CASSYGLATDTQYF.

This clonotype has a count of ten or more. J is TRBJ2-1 and V is TRBV28, with 12 bases matching TRBD1. CDR3 length: 17 amino acids. The trim removed 2 bases at V and 9 bases at J, leaving 11 bases unmatched. CDR1 MDHEN and CDR2 SYDVKM come from the germline V gene. The CDR3 is CASSLSVGSGQGAEQFF. CDR3 coding DNA: TGTGCCAGCAGTTTAAGTGTTGGTTCGGGACAGGGGGCTGAGCAGTTCTTC.

The chain couples TRBV6-5 to TRBJ1-2; 8 bases line up with TRBD1. Germline CDR1 is MNHEY and CDR2 is SVGAGI. The CDR3 sequence is 16 residues long. With V trimmed by 6 bases and J by 4 bases, 13 bases remained unmatched. Here the CDR3 reads CASRRSPGTGIYGYTF. CDR3 nucleotides: TGTGCCAGCAGACGATCCCCCGGGACAGGAATCTATGGCTACACCTTC.

V usage is TRBV6-5 and J usage is TRBJ2-7; TRBD1 agrees at 7 bases. This CDR3 is built from 16 residues. Germline loops: CDR1 MNHEY, CDR2 SVGAGI. V shed 5 bases, J shed 0 bases, and the junction held 10 bases outside the gene matches. The CDR3 loop reads CASSRARDRSSYEQYF. The CDR3, as DNA: TGTGCCAGCAGTCGGGCAAGGGACAGAAGCTCCTACGAGCAGTACTTC.